These 32 T cell receptor beta chains share one sample of origin, sequenced in a study of cytomegalovirus exposure and HLA in healthy donors. The PCR used 60 Vbeta and 13 Jbeta primers. Clones were read by immunoSEQ multiplex PCR, and TCRdb kept only the in-frame ones, dropping some. The sample contains approximately 100,000 clones, around 60% of which appear only once. Sequenced material: PBMCs. Receptors were obtained from a man aged 30 to 45 in good health and CMV-seropositive.

The chain employs TRBV2 and TRBJ1-2, with TRBD1 identical over 8 bases. V trimming: 7 bases; J trimming: 9 bases; junction bases outside the gene matches: 10. Germline V lookup: CDR1 SNHLY, CDR2 FYNNEI. This CDR3 contains 13 residues. CDR3 protein: CASNLGQDRRYTF. CDR3 nucleotide sequence: TGTGCCAGCAACCTGGGACAGGACAGGCGCTACACCTTC.

V is TRBV4-2 and J is TRBJ1-3, with TRBD1 matching 7 bases. The germline gives CDR1 LGHNA, CDR2 YNFKEQ. Germline trimming cut 4 bases from V and 0 bases from J; bases unmatched to any gene: 24. The CDR3 is 22 amino acids. This chain's CDR3 is CASSPTGTAYSLTSYSGNTIYF. CDR3 DNA sequence: TGTGCCAGCAGCCCAACCGGGACAGCCTACTCCTTAACCTCTTACTCTGGAAACACCATATATTTT.

This clone came up a few times. The chain recombines TRBV5-1 with TRBJ1-4; D perhaps matches TRBD1 (5 bases). CDR3 size: 15 residues. Trimming pared 0 bases from V and 2 bases from J, leaving 8 bases between. Germline CDR1 is SGHRS and CDR2 is YFSETQ. Written as DNA, the CDR3 is TGCGCCAGCAGCTTGGCGGGGGACACTAATGAAAAACTGTTTTTT. This codes for CASSLAGDTNEKLFF.

This clone was recorded a few times. The chain links TRBV12-5 to TRBJ1-2, with D possibly being TRBD1 (5 bases). V gave up 1 base and J gave up 0 bases, with 12 bases separating them. This CDR3 region has 16 residues. Germline CDR1 is LGHNT and CDR2 is FRNRAP. This CDR3 reads CASGLDSRVANYGYTF. DNA for the CDR3: TGTGCTAGTGGTTTGGACTCCAGGGTGGCTAACTATGGCTACACCTTC. The full variable domain, with the rest looked up from reference TRBV12-5 and TRBJ1-2, is DARVTQTPRHKVTEMGQEVTMRCQPILGHNTVFWYRQTMMQGLELLAYFRNRAPLDDSGMPKDRFSAEMPDATLATLKIQPSEPRDSAVYFCASGLDSRVANYGYTFGSGTRLTVV.

V is TRBV19 and J is TRBJ2-7; 10 bases line up with TRBD1. The CDR3 sequence is 14 residues long. Germline loops: CDR1 LNHDA, CDR2 SQIVND (reference sequence). Unmatched junction bases numbered 13, after V lost 8 bases and J lost 9 bases. The CDR3 nucleotides read TGTGCCAGTGATCCCGGGACAGGGGCGCTCGGGCAGTACTTC. It is translated as CASDPGTGALGQYF. Looking up the rest from reference TRBV19 and TRBJ2-7 gives the full variable domain: DGGITQSPKYLFRKEGQNVTLSCEQNLNHDAMYWYRQDPGQGLRLIYYSQIVNDFQKGDIAEGYSVSREKKESFPLTVTSAQKNPTAFYLCASDPGTGALGQYFGPGTRLTVT.

V usage is TRBV30 and J usage is TRBJ1-2, with TRBD1 identical over 8 bases. CDR3 length: 13 residues. Trimming at V came to 2 bases and at J to 6 bases, leaving 5 bases not matched to a gene. Germline V gene lookup returns CDR1 GTSNPN and CDR2 SVGIG (reference sequence). As DNA, the CDR3 is TGTGCCTGGAGTTTTCAGGGGGCGGATGGCTACACCTTC. Amino acid sequence: CAWSFQGADGYTF.

The chain carries TRBV4-1 and TRBJ1-1; D may be TRBD1 (6 bases). CDR3 length: 16 amino acids. CDR1 is MGHRA, CDR2 YSYEKL, per germline. The V end lost 0 bases, the J end lost 4 bases, and 15 bases lay between the germline ends. The CDR3 sequence: CASSQDRGGAGTEAFF. The CDR3 DNA reads as TGCGCCAGCAGCCAAGATCGTGGGGGCGCGGGCACTGAAGCTTTCTTT.

This clone is a singleton in its sample. V usage is TRBV14 and J usage is TRBJ2-3; 7 nucleotides line up with TRBD2. V was clipped by 0 bases and J by 8 bases; unmatched bases: 11. Germline V CDR1 and CDR2: SGHDN, FVKESK. The CDR3 has 16 residues. This CDR3 is CASSQDSGTTQGTQYF. CDR3 nucleotides: TGTGCCAGCAGCCAAGATTCCGGGACTACCCAAGGTACGCAGTATTTT. Full variable domain (remainder filled in from reference TRBV14 and TRBJ2-3): EAGVTQFPSHSVIEKGQTVTLRCDPISGHDNLYWYRRVMGKEIKFLLHFVKESKQDESGMPNNRFLAERTGGTYSTLKVQPAELEDSGVYFCASSQDSGTTQGTQYFGPGTRLTVL.

This rearrangement joins TRBV27 to TRBJ2-6; possible D gene TRBD2, 5 bases. V lost 6 bases to trimming and J lost 4 bases, with 10 bases between them. Germline lookup yields CDR1 MNHEY and CDR2 SMNVEV (reference sequence). The length of the CDR3 is 14 residues. For the CDR3, the DNA is TGTGCCAGCAGCCAGCGGACCGGGGCCAACGTCCTGACTTTC. Translation gives CASSQRTGANVLTF.

This clone was observed a single time. The gene calls are TRBV19 and TRBJ1-1; 9 nucleotides line up with TRBD1. Germline V CDR1 and CDR2: LNHDA, SQIVND (reference sequence). The V and J ends lost 7 bases and 1 base, in that order; junction bases with no gene match: 7. There are 15 residues in the CDR3. CDR3 DNA: TGTGCCAGTACCCTGGGACAGGGTGGGAACACTGAAGCTTTCTTT. It codes for CASTLGQGGNTEAFF.

The gene calls are TRBV15 and TRBJ2-7; TRBD1 agrees at 11 bases. Germline values: CDR1 LNHNV, CDR2 YYDKDF (reference sequence). V trimming: 3 bases; J trimming: 1 base; junction bases outside the gene matches: 2. The length of the CDR3 is 15 residues. CDR3 sequence: CATSSGTGGSYEQYF. The CDR3, as DNA: TGTGCCACCAGCAGCGGGACAGGGGGGTCCTACGAGCAGTACTTC.

This clone has a handful of counts. V is TRBV15 and J is TRBJ1-4; 7 nucleotides align to TRBD1. CDR1 LNHNV and CDR2 YYDKDF come from the germline V gene (reference sequence). The CDR3 extends over 16 amino acids. Losses at the gene ends were 0 bases for V and 10 bases for J; bases not matched to a gene: 11. CDR3 coding DNA: TGTGCCACCAGCAGAGATAGGAACAGGGGCCTAGGAAAACTGTTTTTT. Its translation: CATSRDRNRGLGKLFF. Combining the CDR3 with reference TRBV15 and TRBJ1-4 gives the whole variable domain DAMVIQNPRYQVTQFGKPVTLSCSQTLNHNVMYWYQQKSSQAPKLLFHYYDKDFNNEADTPDNFQSRRPNTSFCFLDIRSPGLGDTAMYLCATSRDRNRGLGKLFFGSGTQLSVL.

The chain recombines TRBV5-1 with TRBJ2-5, with 9 bases lining up with TRBD2. The J segment lost 3 bases and the V segment lost 3 bases, leaving 9 bases of the junction unmatched. The CDR3 spans 16 residues. Germline CDR1 reads SGHRS; CDR2 reads YFSETQ. The CDR3 sequence is CASSWTAGGNKETQYF. The DNA of the CDR3 is TGCGCCAGCAGCTGGACAGCGGGGGGAAATAAAGAGACCCAGTACTTC.

The CDR3 reads CASRGYGQGRGTEAFF. The CDR3 DNA reads as TGTGCCAGCAGGGGTTATGGACAGGGGCGGGGAACTGAAGCTTTCTTT. V and J are TRBV25-1 and TRBJ1-1, with TRBD1 matching over 9 bases. The V and J ends lost 6 bases and 5 bases, in that order; junction bases with no gene match: 13. The CDR3 runs to 16 residues. Germline CDR1 and CDR2: MGHDK and SYGVNS.

This clone was seen a handful of times. The chain recombines TRBV19 with TRBJ1-2; D may be TRBD1 (6 bases). This CDR3 region has 17 residues. Germline V gene lookup returns CDR1 LNHDA and CDR2 SQIVND (reference sequence). With 1 base removed from V and 4 bases from J, the gap between germline ends came to 19 bases. The CDR3 nucleotides are TGTGCCAGTAGTATAGGACAGGCGACAACCATAGGCTATGGCTACACCTTC. This translates into CASSIGQATTIGYGYTF.

The rearrangement joins TRBV6-4 to TRBJ2-2, with 8 bases that match TRBD2. There are 14 residues in the CDR3. The germline CDR1 and CDR2 sequences are MRHNA and SNTAGT. J lost 4 bases, V lost 3 bases, and 1 base had no gene match. The CDR3 reads CASSESGGTGELFF. The CDR3 DNA reads as TGTGCCAGCAGTGAAAGCGGGGGCACCGGGGAGCTGTTTTTT.

DNA for the CDR3: TGCGCCAGCAGCCAAGAAATCTTTCACACTGAAGCTTTCTTT. Its protein is CASSQEIFHTEAFF. The chain joins TRBV4-1 to TRBJ1-1, with D unclear. This CDR3 has 14 amino acids. V was clipped by 0 bases and J by 3 bases, with 8 bases between them. From germline, CDR1 is MGHRA and CDR2 YSYEKL.

Ten or more counts support this clone. This chain joins TRBV25-1 and TRBJ2-3; D is unresolved. The CDR3 length is 11 residues. CDR1 MGHDK and CDR2 SYGVNS come from the germline V gene. V lost 6 bases and J 2 bases, leaving 3 bases between the germline ends. The CDR3 region is CASSLTDTQYF. The CDR3 DNA sequence: TGTGCCAGCAGCCTCACAGATACGCAGTATTTT. Full variable domain (remainder filled in from reference TRBV25-1 and TRBJ2-3): EADIYQTPRYLVIGTGKKITLECSQTMGHDKMYWYQQDPGMELHLIHYSYGVNSTEKGDLSSESTVSRIRTEHFPLTLESARPSHTSQYLCASSLTDTQYFGPGTRLTVL.

The V gene is TRBV11-2, the J gene TRBJ2-3; tentative D call: TRBD1 (5 bases). CDR3 size: 15 residues. Trimming shortened V by 4 bases and J by 2 bases, and 13 bases separated the two germline ends. The germline CDR1 and CDR2 sequences are SGHAT and FQNNGV. The CDR3 region has the DNA TGTGCCAGCAGCTCTGGACACTTCTACACAGATACGCAGTATTTT. Translated, it gives CASSSGHFYTDTQYF.

This clone occurred a few times. The chain has TRBV5-1 and TRBJ1-1, with TRBD1 identical over 7 bases. The germline V gene has CDR1 SGHRS and CDR2 YFSETQ. Trimming cost V 6 bases and J 4 bases; bases outside gene matches: 15. The CDR3 length is 16 residues. The CDR3 loop is CASTRQGGSSPTEAFF. CDR3 DNA: TGCGCCAGCACCCGGCAAGGGGGCAGCTCCCCCACTGAAGCTTTCTTT.

V and J are TRBV4-2 and TRBJ1-2, with D unresolved. There are 16 residues in the CDR3. V shed 0 bases and J shed 4 bases, with 15 bases lying between them. Germline CDR1 reads LGHNA; CDR2 reads YNFKEQ. The chain's CDR3 is CASSQDSVSTGYGYTF. CDR3 bases: TGTGCCAGCAGCCAAGATTCAGTTTCCACGGGCTATGGCTACACCTTC.

This clone came up a few times. The chain has TRBV2 and TRBJ2-7, with a possible D match to TRBD2 (6 bases). V gave up 7 bases and J gave up 3 bases, with 16 bases separating them. Per germline, CDR1 SNHLY and CDR2 FYNNEI. The CDR3 loop spans 14 amino acids. The CDR3 DNA is TGTGCCAGCACAGCGGAGCGGGCCTACTACGAGCAGTACTTC. Protein sequence: CASTAERAYYEQYF.

Points on this clone: Other DNA sequences within the sample encode an identical CDR3. CDR3 residues: CASSPLAGGTDTQYF. CDR3 coding DNA: TGTGCCAGTAGTCCCCTAGCGGGGGGCACAGATACGCAGTATTTT. The chain employs TRBV19 and TRBJ2-3; 10 nucleotides agree with TRBD2. Germline V CDR1 and CDR2: LNHDA, SQIVND (reference sequence). With 5 bases clipped from V and 1 base from J, the junction kept 3 bases outside the gene matches. This CDR3 comprises 15 residues.

The rearrangement uses TRBV10-3 and TRBJ1-4; D possibly corresponds to TRBD1 (5 bases). Trimming left V 1 base short and J 1 base short, with 10 bases between. Per germline, CDR1 ENHRY and CDR2 SYGVKD. There are 16 residues in the CDR3. This chain's CDR3 is CAISEFQRGTNEKLFF. In nucleotides, the CDR3 is TGTGCCATCAGTGAGTTCCAAAGGGGAACTAATGAAAAACTGTTTTTT.

J is TRBJ2-7 and V is TRBV28; TRBD1 is a possible D gene (5 bases). The CDR3 has 13 amino acids. CDR1 and CDR2 from the germline V gene are MDHEN and SYDVKM. V was clipped by 7 bases and J by 2 bases, with 12 bases between them. The CDR3 loop reads CASTQGVAYEQYF. The CDR3 bases are TGTGCCAGCACCCAAGGGGTCGCCTACGAGCAGTACTTC.

The V gene is TRBV5-5, the J gene TRBJ2-3; D is unclear. The V gene lost 2 bases and the J gene lost 2 bases, with 6 bases spanning the gap. Germline V gene data show CDR1 as SGHKS and CDR2 as YYEKEE (reference sequence). The CDR3 contains 13 residues. CDR3 DNA sequence: TGTGCCAGCAGCTTTCCCCTCACAGATACGCAGTATTTT. Protein product: CASSFPLTDTQYF.

Regarding this clone: At one boundary the junction diverges from the germline segment, which might be a read error. The chain employs TRBV5-8 and TRBJ2-5; the D is unclear. Germline V gives CDR1 SGHTS, CDR2 YDEGEE. This CDR3 is built from 10 residues. The CDR3 here is CASSLAPPDF. Here the CDR3 DNA reads TGTGCCAGCAGCTTGGCCCCGCCAGACTTC.

The chain has TRBV7-9 and TRBJ2-1; TRBD1 matches at 9 bases. The V segment lost 1 base and the J segment 8 bases; nucleotides outside the gene matches: 6. Germline V gives CDR1 SEHNR, CDR2 FQNEAQ (reference sequence). The CDR3 runs to 15 residues. The DNA for the CDR3 is TGTGCCAGCAGCTTAGGTGGGACAGGGCCCGATGAGCAGTTCTTC. Its translation is CASSLGGTGPDEQFF.

The chain has TRBV19 and TRBJ2-7; 8 bases match TRBD1. The germline gives CDR1 LNHDA, CDR2 SQIVND (reference sequence). The CDR3 loop spans 15 amino acids. Trimming at V came to 3 bases and at J to 5 bases, leaving 9 bases not matched to a gene. This chain's CDR3 is CASSIEDRVGDEQYF. The CDR3 DNA follows: TGTGCCAGTAGTATTGAGGACAGGGTAGGGGACGAGCAGTACTTC.

This chain joins TRBV18 and TRBJ2-2; 9 nucleotides line up with TRBD1. V lost 3 bases to trimming and J lost 3 bases; unmatched junction nucleotides: 2. The length of the CDR3 is 15 residues. Germline CDR1 is KGHSH and CDR2 is LQKENI. The CDR3 DNA follows: TGTGCCAGCTCACCGGGACAGGGACACACCGGGGAGCTGTTTTTT. This encodes CASSPGQGHTGELFF.

The V gene is TRBV27, the J gene TRBJ2-7, with D perhaps matching TRBD1 (5 bases). V was clipped by 1 base and J by 4 bases, with 8 bases between them. The CDR3 spans 13 residues. Germline loops: CDR1 MNHEY, CDR2 SMNVEV (reference sequence). DNA for the CDR3: TGTGCCAGCAGTTTATTTAAGGGGTACGAGCAGTACTTC. Protein product: CASSLFKGYEQYF.

The genes are TRBV2 and TRBJ2-7; 9 bases are a match to TRBD2. Germline trimming cut 7 bases from V and 5 bases from J; bases unmatched to any gene: 9. The CDR3 has 14 amino acids. Germline-derived CDR1 and CDR2 are SNHLY and FYNNEI. The CDR3 coding sequence is TGTGCCAGCAACCGCGGGGGGGCCGTGGACGAGCAGTACTTC. Encoded protein: CASNRGGAVDEQYF.